This T cell receptor (beta chain) was profiled in a study of cytomegalovirus exposure and HLA in healthy donors. The study's findings and limits: Analysis was carried out at a later point, and it linked a missense DCLRE1C variant to TCR beta V- and J-gene trimming. 164 TCR beta chains were listed as cytomegalovirus-associated.

In this sample, this clone turned up a few times. The antigen remains undetermined. Primers for the PCR totalled 60 Vbeta and 13 Jbeta. Some clones are missing from TCRdb's copy, which holds only in-frame ones; the method was immunoSEQ multiplex PCR. The data contain approximately 160,000 clones, 82% of them singletons. V dropped 7 bases and J dropped 8 bases, with 21 bases sitting between them. The CDR3 spans 15 residues. Germline assignment: CDR1 LNHDA and CDR2 SQIVND (reference sequence). This chain links TRBV19 with TRBJ1-5; D remains unclear. The receptor comes from a girl aged 5-17 years in good health and CMV-seropositive. Sequences were obtained from PBMCs. The CDR3: CASTRRGTGREPQHF. CDR3 nucleotide sequence: TGTGCCAGTACCCGACGGGGAACGGGAAGGGAGCCCCAGCATTTT.